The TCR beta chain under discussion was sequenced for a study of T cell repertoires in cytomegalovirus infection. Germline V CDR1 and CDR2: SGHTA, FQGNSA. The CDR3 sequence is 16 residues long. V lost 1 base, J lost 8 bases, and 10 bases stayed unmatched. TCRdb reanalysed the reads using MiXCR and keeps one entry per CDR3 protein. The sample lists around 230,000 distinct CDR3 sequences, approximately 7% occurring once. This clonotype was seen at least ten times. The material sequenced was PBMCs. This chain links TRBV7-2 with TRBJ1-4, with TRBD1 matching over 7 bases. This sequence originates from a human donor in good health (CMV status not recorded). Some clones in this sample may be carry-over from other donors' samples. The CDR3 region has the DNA TGTGCCAGCAGCTTAGATGGGGGACAGTATTCCGAAAAACTGTTTTTT. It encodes CASSLDGGQYSEKLFF.